This T cell receptor beta chain came from a study of response to subunit inactivated influenza vaccine. This CDR3 has 14 residues. The junction had 8 bases not matched to a gene; V was cut back by 5 bases and J by 7 bases. Germline-derived CDR1 and CDR2 are DFQATT and SNEGSKA (reference sequence). TCRdb passed the RT-PCR reads through MiXCR, listing each CDR3 protein once. This table has over 800,000 distinct CDR3 sequences, 21% appearing once. The sample here was PBMCs from blood, taken roughly 5 days after vaccination. The chain employs TRBV20-1 and TRBJ1-6, with 7 bases lining up with TRBD1. This TCR came from a man aged 50 to 60 who received an inactivated influenza vaccine. This chain's CDR3 is CSALTGLANSPLHF. In DNA form, the CDR3 reads TGCAGTGCTCTGACAGGGCTCGCAAATTCACCCCTCCACTTT.